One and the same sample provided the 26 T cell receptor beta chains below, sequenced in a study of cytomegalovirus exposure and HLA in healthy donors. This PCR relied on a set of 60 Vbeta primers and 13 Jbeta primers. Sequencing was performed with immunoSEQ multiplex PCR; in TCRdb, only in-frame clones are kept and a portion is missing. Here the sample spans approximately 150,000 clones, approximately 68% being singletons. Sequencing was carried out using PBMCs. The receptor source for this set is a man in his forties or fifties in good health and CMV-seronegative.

The CDR3 DNA is TGTGCCAGTACCCAATCCGCGGCAACTAATGAAAAACTGTTTTTT. This gives the protein CASTQSAATNEKLFF. The rearrangement links TRBV19 to TRBJ1-4, with D uncertain. The germline V gene has CDR1 LNHDA and CDR2 SQIVND (reference sequence). Trimming left V 7 bases short and J 0 bases short, with 12 bases between. The CDR3 has 15 amino acids. Filled out from reference TRBV19 and TRBJ1-4, the complete variable domain reads DGGITQSPKYLFRKEGQNVTLSCEQNLNHDAMYWYRQDPGQGLRLIYYSQIVNDFQKGDIAEGYSVSREKKESFPLTVTSAQKNPTAFYLCASTQSAATNEKLFFGSGTQLSVL.

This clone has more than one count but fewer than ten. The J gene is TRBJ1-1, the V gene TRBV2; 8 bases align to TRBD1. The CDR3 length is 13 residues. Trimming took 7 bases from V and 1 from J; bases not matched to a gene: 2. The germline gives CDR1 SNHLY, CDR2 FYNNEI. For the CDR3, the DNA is TGTGCCAGCATGGGGACAGGGAACACTGAAGCTTTCTTT. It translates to CASMGTGNTEAFF.

CDR3 amino acids: CASSSLRGQGARVYGYTF. CDR3 DNA: TGCGCCAGCAGCTCCCTGAGGGGACAGGGGGCGCGGGTCTATGGCTACACCTTC. V and J are TRBV4-1 and TRBJ1-2, with TRBD1 identical over 12 bases. The CDR3 has 18 amino acids. Unmatched junction bases numbered 14, after V lost 5 bases and J lost 4 bases. In germline, CDR1 is MGHRA, CDR2 YSYEKL.

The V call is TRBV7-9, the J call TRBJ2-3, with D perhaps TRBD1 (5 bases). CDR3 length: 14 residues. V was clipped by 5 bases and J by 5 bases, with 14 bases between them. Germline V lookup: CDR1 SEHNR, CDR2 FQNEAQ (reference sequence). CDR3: CASSLVGHLDTQYF. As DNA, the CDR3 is TGTGCCAGCAGCCTGGTGGGGCATCTAGATACGCAGTATTTT.

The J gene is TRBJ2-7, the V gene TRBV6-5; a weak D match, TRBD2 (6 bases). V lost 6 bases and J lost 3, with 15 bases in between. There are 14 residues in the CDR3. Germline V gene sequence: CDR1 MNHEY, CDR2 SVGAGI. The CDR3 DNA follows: TGTGCCAGCAGAAACTGGGGGGATCTCTACGAGCAGTACTTC. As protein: CASRNWGDLYEQYF.

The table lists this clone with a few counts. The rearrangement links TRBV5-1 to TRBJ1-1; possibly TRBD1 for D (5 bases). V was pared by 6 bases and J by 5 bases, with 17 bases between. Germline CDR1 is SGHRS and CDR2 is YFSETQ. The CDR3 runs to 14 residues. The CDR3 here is CASTWGTGETEAFF. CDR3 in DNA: TGCGCCAGCACCTGGGGCACGGGGGAGACTGAAGCTTTCTTT.

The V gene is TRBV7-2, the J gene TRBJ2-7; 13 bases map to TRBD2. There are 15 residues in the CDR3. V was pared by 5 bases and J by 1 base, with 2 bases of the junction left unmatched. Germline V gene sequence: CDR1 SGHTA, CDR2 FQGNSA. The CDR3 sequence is CASSRTSGGSYEQYF. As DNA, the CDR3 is TGTGCCAGCAGCCGGACTAGCGGGGGATCCTACGAGCAGTACTTC.

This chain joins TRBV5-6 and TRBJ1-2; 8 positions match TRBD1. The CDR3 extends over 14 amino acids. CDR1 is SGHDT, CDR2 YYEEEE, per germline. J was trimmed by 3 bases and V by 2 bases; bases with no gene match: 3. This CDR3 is CASSFQGAHYGYTF. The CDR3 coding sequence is TGTGCCAGCAGCTTCCAGGGGGCTCACTATGGCTACACCTTC.

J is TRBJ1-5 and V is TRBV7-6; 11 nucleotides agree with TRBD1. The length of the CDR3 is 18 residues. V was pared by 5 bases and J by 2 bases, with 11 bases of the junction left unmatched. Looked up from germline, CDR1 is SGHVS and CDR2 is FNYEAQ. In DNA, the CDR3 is TGTGCCAGCAGCGCATATGGACAGGGGGCTAAGGGCAATCAGCCCCAGCATTTT. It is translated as CASSAYGQGAKGNQPQHF. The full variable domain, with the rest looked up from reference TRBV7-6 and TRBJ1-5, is GAGVSQSPRYKVTKRGQDVALRCDPISGHVSLYWYRQALGQGPEFLTYFNYEAQQDKSGLPNDRFSAERPEGSISTLTIQRTEQRDSAMYRCASSAYGQGAKGNQPQHFGDGTRLSIL.

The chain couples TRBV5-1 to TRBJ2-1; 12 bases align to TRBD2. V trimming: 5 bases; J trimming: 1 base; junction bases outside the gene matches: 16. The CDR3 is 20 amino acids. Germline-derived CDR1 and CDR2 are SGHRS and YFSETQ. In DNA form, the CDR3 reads TGCGCCAGCAGTCTGAGACCTAGGACTAGCGGGGCTGAATCCTACAATGAGCAGTTCTTC. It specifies CASSLRPRTSGAESYNEQFF.

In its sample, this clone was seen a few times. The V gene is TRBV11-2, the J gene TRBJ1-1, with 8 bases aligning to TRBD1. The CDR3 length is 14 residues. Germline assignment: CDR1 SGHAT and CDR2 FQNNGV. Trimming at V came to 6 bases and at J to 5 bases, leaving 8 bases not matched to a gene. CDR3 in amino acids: CASRLRDRQTEAFF. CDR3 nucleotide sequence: TGTGCCAGCAGGCTCAGGGACAGGCAAACTGAAGCTTTCTTT.

Here the CDR3 reads CASRNNRDKPNTGELFF. CDR3 bases: TGTGCCAGCAGAAATAATCGGGACAAACCGAACACCGGGGAGCTGTTTTTT. V and J are TRBV2 and TRBJ2-2; maybe TRBD1 (6 bases). Between the trimmed V and J ends, which lost 6 bases and 0 bases, there was a span of 17 bases. Germline CDR1 is SNHLY and CDR2 is FYNNEI. This CDR3 has 17 residues. The full variable domain, its missing parts supplied by reference TRBV2 and TRBJ2-2, is EPEVTQTPSHQVTQMGQEVILRCVPISNHLYFYWYRQILGQKVEFLVSFYNNEISEKSEIFDDQFSVERPDGSNFTLKIRSTKLEDSAMYFCASRNNRDKPNTGELFFGEGSRLTVL.

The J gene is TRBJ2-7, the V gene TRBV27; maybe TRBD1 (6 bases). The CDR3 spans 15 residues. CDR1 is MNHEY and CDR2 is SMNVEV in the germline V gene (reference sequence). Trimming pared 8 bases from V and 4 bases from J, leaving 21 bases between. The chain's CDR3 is CASRHTSDSPYEQYF. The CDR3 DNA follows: TGTGCCAGCCGGCACACATCGGACAGTCCATACGAGCAGTACTTC.

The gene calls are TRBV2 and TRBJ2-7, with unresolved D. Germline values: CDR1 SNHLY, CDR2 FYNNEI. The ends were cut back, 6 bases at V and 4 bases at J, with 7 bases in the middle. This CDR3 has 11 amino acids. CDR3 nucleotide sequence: TGTGCCAGCAGAACCGAGTACGAGCAGTACTTC. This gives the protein CASRTEYEQYF. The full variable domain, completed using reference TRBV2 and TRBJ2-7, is EPEVTQTPSHQVTQMGQEVILRCVPISNHLYFYWYRQILGQKVEFLVSFYNNEISEKSEIFDDQFSVERPDGSNFTLKIRSTKLEDSAMYFCASRTEYEQYFGPGTRLTVT.

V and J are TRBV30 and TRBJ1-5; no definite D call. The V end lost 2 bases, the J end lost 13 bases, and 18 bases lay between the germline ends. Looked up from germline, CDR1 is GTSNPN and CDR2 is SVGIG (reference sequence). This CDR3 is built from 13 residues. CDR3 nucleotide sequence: TGTGCCTGGAGTCCTATTGCCCGGGGTACTCAGCATTTT. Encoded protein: CAWSPIARGTQHF.

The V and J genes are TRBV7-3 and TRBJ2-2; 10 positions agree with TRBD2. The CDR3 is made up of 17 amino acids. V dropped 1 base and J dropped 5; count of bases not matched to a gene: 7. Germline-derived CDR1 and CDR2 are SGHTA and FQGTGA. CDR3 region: CASSLIAGGPRTGELFF. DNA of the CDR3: TGTGCCAGCAGCTTAATAGCGGGGGGCCCCAGGACCGGGGAGCTGTTTTTT.

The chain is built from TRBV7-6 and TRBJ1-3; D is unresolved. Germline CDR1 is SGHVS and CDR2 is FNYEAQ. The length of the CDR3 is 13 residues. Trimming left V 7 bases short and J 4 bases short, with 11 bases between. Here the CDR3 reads CASTPQSGNTIYF. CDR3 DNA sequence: TGTGCCAGCACCCCCCAGTCGGGAAACACCATATATTTT.

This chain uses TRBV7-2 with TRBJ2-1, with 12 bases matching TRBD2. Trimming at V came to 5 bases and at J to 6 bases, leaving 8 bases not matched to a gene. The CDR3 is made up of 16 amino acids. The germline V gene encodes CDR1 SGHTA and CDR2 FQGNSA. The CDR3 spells CASSGRASGRGNEQFF. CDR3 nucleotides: TGTGCCAGCAGCGGGCGGGCTAGCGGGAGGGGCAATGAGCAGTTCTTC.

The DNA of the CDR3 is TGTGCCAGCAGCCTCGGGACAGGGTTTAGCGAGCAGTACTTC. It is translated as CASSLGTGFSEQYF. The gene calls are TRBV9 and TRBJ2-7; 9 bases are a match to TRBD1. The CDR3 loop spans 14 amino acids. The V gene end was trimmed by 4 bases and the J gene end by 6 bases; junction bases not matched to a gene: 8. Germline CDR1 is SGDLS and CDR2 is YYNGEE. The whole variable domain, remainder taken from reference TRBV9 and TRBJ2-7, is DSGVTQTPKHLITATGQRVTLRCSPRSGDLSVYWYQQSLDQGLQFLIQYYNGEERAKGNILERFSAQQFPDLHSELNLSSLELGDSALYFCASSLGTGFSEQYFGPGTRLTVT.

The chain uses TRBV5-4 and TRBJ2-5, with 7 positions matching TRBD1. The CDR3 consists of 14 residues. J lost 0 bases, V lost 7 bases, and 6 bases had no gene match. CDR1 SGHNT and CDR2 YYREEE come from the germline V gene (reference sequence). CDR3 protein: CASRGTANQETQYF. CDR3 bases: TGTGCCAGCCGAGGGACAGCAAACCAAGAGACCCAGTACTTC. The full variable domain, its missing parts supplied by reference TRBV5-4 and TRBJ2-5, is ETGVTQSPTHLIKTRGQQVTLRCSSQSGHNTVSWYQQALGQGPQFIFQYYREEENGRGNFPPRFSGLQFPNYSSELNVNALELDDSALYLCASRGTANQETQYFGPGTRLLVL.

This CDR3 is CATSRGAVPVGNYGYTF. CDR3 in DNA: TGTGCCACCAGCAGAGGCGCCGTCCCAGTGGGCAACTATGGCTACACCTTC. The J gene is TRBJ1-2, the V gene TRBV15; unclear D gene. From germline, CDR1 is LNHNV and CDR2 YYDKDF (reference sequence). Trimming took 1 base from V and 2 from J, leaving 17 bases between them. This CDR3 spans 17 amino acids.

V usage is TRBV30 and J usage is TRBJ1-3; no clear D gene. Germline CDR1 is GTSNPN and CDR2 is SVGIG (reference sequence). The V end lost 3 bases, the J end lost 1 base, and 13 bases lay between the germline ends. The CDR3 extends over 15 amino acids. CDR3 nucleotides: TGTGCCTGGAGCAGAGGCGTCCGTTCTGGAAACACCATATATTTT. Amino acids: CAWSRGVRSGNTIYF. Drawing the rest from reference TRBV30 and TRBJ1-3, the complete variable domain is SQTIHQWPATLVQPVGSPLSLECTVEGTSNPNLYWYRQAAGRGLQLLFYSVGIGQISSEVPQNLSASRPQDRQFILSSKKLLLSDSGFYLCAWSRGVRSGNTIYFGEGSWLTVV.

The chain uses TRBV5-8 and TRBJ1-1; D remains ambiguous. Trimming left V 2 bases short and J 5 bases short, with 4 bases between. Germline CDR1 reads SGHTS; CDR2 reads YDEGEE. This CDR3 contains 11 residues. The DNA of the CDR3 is TGTGCCAGCAGCTTTAGAACTGAAGCTTTCTTT. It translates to CASSFRTEAFF.

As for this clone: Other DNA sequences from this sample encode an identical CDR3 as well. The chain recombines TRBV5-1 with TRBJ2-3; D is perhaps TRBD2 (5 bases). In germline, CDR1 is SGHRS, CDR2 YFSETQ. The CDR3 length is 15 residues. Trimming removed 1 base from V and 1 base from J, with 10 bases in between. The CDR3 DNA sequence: TGCGCCAGCAGCTTGTCTCGGGGAGGCACAGATACGCAGTATTTT. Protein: CASSLSRGGTDTQYF.

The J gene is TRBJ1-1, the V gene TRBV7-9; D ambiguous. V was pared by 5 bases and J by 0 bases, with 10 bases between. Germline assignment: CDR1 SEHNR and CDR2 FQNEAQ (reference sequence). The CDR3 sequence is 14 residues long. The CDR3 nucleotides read TGTGCCAGCAGCAAGAGTATAATGAACACTGAAGCTTTCTTT. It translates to CASSKSIMNTEAFF. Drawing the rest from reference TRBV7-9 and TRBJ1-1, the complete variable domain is DTGVSQNPRHKITKRGQNVTFRCDPISEHNRLYWYRQTLGQGPEFLTYFQNEAQLEKSRLLSDRFSAERPKGSFSTLEIQRTEQGDSAMYLCASSKSIMNTEAFFGQGTRLTVV.

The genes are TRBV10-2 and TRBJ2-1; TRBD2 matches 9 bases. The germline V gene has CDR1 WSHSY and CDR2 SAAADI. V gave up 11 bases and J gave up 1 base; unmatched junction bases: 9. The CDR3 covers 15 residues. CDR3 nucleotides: TGCGCCGGAGCCGCGGCGGGAGGGTCCTACAATGAGCAGTTCTTC. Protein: CAGAAAGGSYNEQFF.